This is a list of T cell receptor beta chains from one sample in a study of T cell responses to AZD1222 COVID-19 vaccine. Sequenced by immunoSEQ multiplex PCR; TCRdb stores in-frame clones only, minus some. The sample shows under 150,000 clones, 85% to 95% of them seen only once. The sample was peripheral blood, taken 28 days after the second AZD1222 dose. Receptor source: an adult who received the AZD1222 COVID-19 vaccine. CDR3s include the opening cysteine and the closing phenylalanine or tryptophan. D genes are given only for firm matches. Clone size is not always given. Where it is, it says once, few, many or a class for expanded clones.

>TRBJ1-4|TRBV9|-|-
CASSALTSGNEKLFF
TGTGCCAGCAGCGCCCTTACGTCTGGGAACGAAAAACTGTTTTTT
>TRBJ2-7|TRBV28|-|-
CASKSGDGEQYF
TGTGCCAGCAAATCAGGGGACGGCGAGCAGTACTTC
>TRBJ2-7|TRBV28|TRBD2|-
CASTGRRREIRSYEQYF
TGTGCCAGCACAGGTCGTCGGCGGGAGATAAGGTCCTACGAGCAGTACTTC
>TRBJ2-1|TRBV27|-|-
CASSPWAEPYNEQFF
TGTGCCAGCAGTCCCTGGGCGGAACCGTACAATGAGCAGTTCTTC
>TRBJ1-2|TRBV7-8|-|-
CASSLGPSYGHGDTF
TGTGCCAGCAGCTTAGGACCCAGCTACGGGCATGGGGACACCTTC
>TRBJ2-1|TRBV5-6|TRBD1|-
CASSFQQGSQFF
TGTGCCAGCAGCTTTCAACAGGGGTCGCAGTTCTTC
>TRBJ2-3|TRBV29-1|TRBD1|-
CSVETGVTDTQYF
TGCAGCGTTGAAACAGGGGTCACAGATACGCAGTATTTT
>TRBJ2-2|TRBV5-4|-|-
CASSLSESGELFF
TGTGCCAGCAGCTTGTCGGAGTCCGGGGAGCTGTTTTTT
>TRBJ1-4|TRBV28|-|-
CASSPNAGIKEKLFF
TGTGCCAGCAGTCCTAATGCTGGGATTAAAGAAAAACTGTTTTTT
>TRBJ2-7|TRBV11-2|-|-
CASSLGGWGPNEQYF
TGTGCCAGCAGCTTAGGGGGCTGGGGTCCCAACGAGCAGTACTTC
>TRBJ2-3|TRBV2|-|once
CASKWTSTDTQYF
TGTGCCAGCAAATGGACCAGCACAGATACGCAGTATTTT
>TRBJ1-2|TRBV11-1|-|-
CASSFGAGHTGYTF
TGTGCCAGCAGCTTTGGGGCAGGCCATACGGGCTACACCTTC
>TRBJ2-7|TRBV11-2|TRBD2|-
CASSPTSGSDYEQYF
TGTGCCAGCAGCCCGACTAGCGGGAGTGATTACGAGCAGTACTTC
>TRBJ2-5|TRBV21-1|-|-
CASSKGETQYF
TGTGCCAGCAGCAAGGGGGAGACCCAGTACTTC
>TRBJ2-5|TRBV6-5|-|-
CASSYSTGVQETQYF
TGTGCCAGCAGTTACTCCACAGGAGTCCAAGAGACCCAGTACTTC
>TRBJ2-2|TRBV30|TRBD1|-
CAWSLTPGQSSGELFF
TGTGCCTGGAGTCTGACCCCGGGACAGTCTTCCGGGGAGCTGTTTTTT
>TRBJ1-2|TRBV6-6|-|-
CASSTTGLYGYTF
TGTGCCAGCAGTACTACAGGGCTCTATGGCTACACCTTC
>TRBJ2-7|TRBV28|TRBD2|-
CASSAVMRGEDEQYF
TGTGCCAGCAGTGCCGTCATGCGGGGGGAAGACGAGCAGTACTTC
>TRBJ2-5|TRBV7-9|-|-
CASSSVGREETQYF
TGTGCCAGCAGCTCTGTGGGAAGGGAAGAGACCCAGTACTTC
>TRBJ1-4|TRBV30|-|-
CAWRGGGEKLFF
TGTGCCTGGCGAGGGGGTGGTGAAAAACTGTTTTTT
>TRBJ2-5|TRBV7-8|TRBD2|-
CASSSPQRTSGTFGETQYF
TGTGCCAGCAGCTCACCCCAACGGACTAGCGGGACTTTCGGAGAGACCCAGTACTTC
>TRBJ2-7|TRBV27|TRBD2|many
CASRMGTSGTEQYF
TGTGCCAGCAGGATGGGGACTAGCGGGACCGAGCAGTACTTC
>TRBJ2-1|TRBV5-6|-|-
CASSLAGSPPGEQFF
TGTGCCAGCAGCTTGGCCGGGTCCCCTCCCGGGGAGCAGTTCTTC
>TRBJ2-1|TRBV5-1|-|-
CASSFQESEQFF
TGCGCCAGCAGCTTCCAAGAGTCTGAGCAGTTCTTC
>TRBJ2-4|TRBV27|-|-
CASSEGRVRNIQYF
TGTGCCAGCAGTGAAGGCAGGGTGAGAAACATTCAGTACTTC
>TRBJ2-7|TRBV27|-|-
CASSFRGLGTEQYF
TGTGCCAGCAGTTTCAGAGGGCTAGGGACCGAGCAGTACTTC
>TRBJ1-6|TRBV9|TRBD1|-
CASSTQGALSPLHF
TGTGCCAGCAGCACACAGGGGGCTTTGTCACCCCTCCACTTT